This record looks at one TCR beta chain sequence and its context. Its cognate antigen is unknown. This CDR3 is 15 amino acids long. CDR1 and CDR2 from the germline V gene are MGHDK and SYGVNS. The data stem from a study of shared clonotypes between healthy human individuals. TCRdb's table, derived via immunoSEQ multiplex PCR, lists solely in-frame clones and lacks some. Counted here are a few million clones, around nine tenths occurring once; the ten biggest clones make up about 0.13%. All of the donors resided in Nashville, Tennessee, and each was a Caucasian adult. Broader study findings: Generation probability values for non-shared clonotypes were lower than those for clonotypes shared by all four donors.

The clonotype comes from a man younger than 35 in good health. The source material was naive CD4+ T cells sorted from blood. Noted subset: CD45RA+ positively selected. J is TRBJ2-5 and V is TRBV25-1; no definite D call. The J call is uncertain, as TRBJ2-7 better fits the DNA end. CDR3 nucleotides: TGTGCCAGCAGTGAATCAGGAAAACTCGCCTACGAGCAGTACTTC. Amino acids: CASSESGKLAYEQYF.